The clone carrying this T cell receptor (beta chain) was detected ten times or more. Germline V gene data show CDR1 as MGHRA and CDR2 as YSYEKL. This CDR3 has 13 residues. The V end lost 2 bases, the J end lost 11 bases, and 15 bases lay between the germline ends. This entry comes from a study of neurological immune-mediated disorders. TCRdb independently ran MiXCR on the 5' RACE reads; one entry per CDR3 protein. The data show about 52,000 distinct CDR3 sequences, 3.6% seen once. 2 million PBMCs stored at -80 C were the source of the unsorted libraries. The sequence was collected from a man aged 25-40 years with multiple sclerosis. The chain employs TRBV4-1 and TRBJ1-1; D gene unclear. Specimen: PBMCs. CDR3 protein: CASSQRWAGAAFF. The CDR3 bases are TGCGCCAGCAGCCAACGGTGGGCAGGCGCGGCTTTCTTT.